The 32 T cell receptor beta chains presented below share a single source sample, sequenced in a study of T cell responses to AZD1222 COVID-19 vaccine. Produced via immunoSEQ multiplex PCR; TCRdb's table is partial and in-frame only. The sample gives about 100,000 clones, just over 90% of which show up once; around 5.9% is in the top ten. This specimen was peripheral blood, taken 28 days after the second AZD1222 dose. Receptor source: an adult who received the AZD1222 COVID-19 vaccine.

This clone was seen a single time. The genes are TRBV10-1 and TRBJ1-4; D not resolved. With 8 bases removed from V and 3 bases from J, the gap between germline ends came to 10 bases. From germline, CDR1 is WNHNN and CDR2 SYGVQD (reference sequence). The CDR3 is made up of 13 amino acids. The CDR3 spells CASRRASNEKLFF. CDR3 sequence (DNA): TGCGCCAGCCGCCGGGCGTCTAATGAAAAACTGTTTTTT.

The rearrangement uses TRBV11-2 and TRBJ2-7; TRBD2 matches at 9 bases. CDR1 SGHAT and CDR2 FQNNGV come from the germline V gene. The ends lost 1 base at V and 3 bases at J; junction bases unmatched: 4. The CDR3 extends over 15 amino acids. Here the CDR3 DNA reads TGTGCCAGCAGCTTAGCCCCTAGCGGGATCTACGAGCAGTACTTC. The encoded protein is CASSLAPSGIYEQYF.

The genes are TRBV30 and TRBJ1-2, with TRBD1 as a possible D gene (5 bases). The germline gives CDR1 GTSNPN, CDR2 SVGIG (reference sequence). The CDR3 contains 12 residues. V lost 2 bases to trimming and J lost 10 bases, with 14 bases between them. The CDR3 nucleotides are TGTGCCTGGAGTAAAGGGGCAGGCCTCTACACCTTC. Amino acid sequence: CAWSKGAGLYTF.

V and J are TRBV5-5 and TRBJ1-4; 7 nucleotides align to TRBD1. The J segment lost 4 bases and the V segment lost 5 bases, leaving 8 bases of the junction unmatched. This CDR3 contains 15 residues. Germline CDR1 is SGHKS and CDR2 is YYEKEE (reference sequence). The CDR3 nucleotides are TGTGCCAGCAGTCAGAGACAGGGTCTTAATGAAAAACTGTTTTTT. Translation gives CASSQRQGLNEKLFF. Complete variable domain (other parts from reference TRBV5-5 and TRBJ1-4): DAGVTQSPTHLIKTRGQQVTLRCSPISGHKSVSWYQQVLGQGPQFIFQYYEKEERGRGNFPDRFSARQFPNYSSELNVNALLLGDSALYLCASSQRQGLNEKLFFGSGTQLSVL.

This chain connects TRBV5-5 to TRBJ1-6; a possible D gene is TRBD1 (5 bases). V lost 0 bases and J lost 8, with 9 bases in between. The CDR3 extends over 14 amino acids. The V gene's germline CDR1 is SGHKS and CDR2 YYEKEE (reference sequence). The CDR3, as DNA: TGTGCCAGCAGCTTGGAGGGAGGGGATTCACCCCTCCACTTT. It translates to CASSLEGGDSPLHF. Full variable domain (missing parts from reference TRBV5-5 and TRBJ1-6): DAGVTQSPTHLIKTRGQQVTLRCSPISGHKSVSWYQQVLGQGPQFIFQYYEKEERGRGNFPDRFSARQFPNYSSELNVNALLLGDSALYLCASSLEGGDSPLHFGNGTRLTVT.

This chain uses TRBV28 with TRBJ2-7; a possible D gene is TRBD2 (5 bases). V lost 7 bases and J 3 bases, leaving 13 bases between the germline ends. Germline V gene sequence: CDR1 MDHEN, CDR2 SYDVKM. CDR3 length equals 13 residues. The CDR3 region is CASMAPGNYEQYF. For the CDR3, the DNA is TGTGCCAGCATGGCCCCCGGGAACTACGAGCAGTACTTC.

V usage is TRBV13 and J usage is TRBJ2-6; D unresolved. The CDR3 is 14 residues long. Germline V gene lookup returns CDR1 PRHDT and CDR2 FYEKMQ (reference sequence). V dropped 5 bases and J dropped 4 bases, with 9 bases sitting between them. The CDR3 bases are TGTGCCAGCAGCACCTCCGGGGGGGCCAACGTCCTGACTTTC. Translating it yields CASSTSGGANVLTF. The whole variable domain, remainder taken from reference TRBV13 and TRBJ2-6, is AAGVIQSPRHLIKEKRETATLKCYPIPRHDTVYWYQQGPGQDPQFLISFYEKMQSDKGSIPDRFSAQQFSDYHSELNMSSLELGDSALYFCASSTSGGANVLTFGAGSRLTVL.

The chain employs TRBV12-3 or TRBV12-4 and TRBJ1-2; 7 positions agree with TRBD1. The CDR3 consists of 13 residues. V was clipped by 6 bases and J by 7 bases; unmatched bases: 8. The DNA for the CDR3 is TGTGCCAGCAGCTCCGGGACAGTCCGTGGCTACACCTTC. Translating gives CASSSGTVRGYTF.

This sequence joins TRBV10-3 and TRBJ2-7; unclear D gene. Germline assignment: CDR1 ENHRY and CDR2 SYGVKD. The length of the CDR3 is 13 residues. The V and J ends lost 0 bases and 7 bases respectively, with 10 bases between them. The CDR3 protein is CAISESAPREQYF. The CDR3, as DNA: TGTGCCATCAGTGAGTCGGCCCCACGTGAGCAGTACTTC.

As to this clone: Distinct nucleotide sequences in the sample also encode this CDR3. The rearrangement links TRBV12-3 or TRBV12-4 to TRBJ1-2; 7 bases are shared with TRBD1. V lost 5 bases and J lost 5; bases outside the gene matches: 5. This CDR3 is built from 13 residues. CDR3 bases: TGTGCCAGCAGTCTGACAGGGAATTATGGCTACACCTTC. It translates to CASSLTGNYGYTF.

The chain links TRBV28 to TRBJ2-1; no firm D call. The CDR3 has 16 amino acids. V lost 4 bases and J lost 6, with 19 bases in between. In germline, CDR1 is MDHEN, CDR2 SYDVKM. The CDR3: CASSSNSHWNGNEQFF. The CDR3 DNA reads TGTGCCAGCAGTTCAAACTCGCACTGGAATGGCAATGAGCAGTTCTTC.

The J gene is TRBJ1-3, the V gene TRBV6-5; D ambiguous. CDR3 length equals 14 residues. V lost 5 bases, J lost 7 bases, and 15 bases lay in between. CDR1 and CDR2 from the germline V gene are MNHEY and SVGAGI. CDR3 coding DNA: TGTGCCAGCAGTCTTCTTGGAAGTAGGAACACCATATATTTT. This encodes CASSLLGSRNTIYF.

The chain recombines TRBV24-1 with TRBJ2-5; a weak D match, TRBD1 (6 bases). Germline CDR1 and CDR2: KGHDR and SFDVKD. Trimming stripped 4 bases from V and 3 bases from J, with 14 bases between. The CDR3 extends over 15 amino acids. For the CDR3, the DNA is TGTGCCACCAGTGACCCTGGGACATCTAAAGAGACCCAGTACTTC. It yields the protein CATSDPGTSKETQYF.

V usage is TRBV14 and J usage is TRBJ2-1; 14 nucleotides agree with TRBD2. Per germline, CDR1 SGHDN and CDR2 FVKESK. The CDR3 extends over 16 amino acids. Trimming took 2 bases from V and 10 from J; bases not matched to a gene: 7. DNA for the CDR3: TGTGCCAGCAGCCAATCCGGGACTAGCGGGAGTAGAGAGCAGTTCTTC. It is translated as CASSQSGTSGSREQFF. Using reference TRBV14 and TRBJ2-1 for the parts outside the CDR3, the full variable domain is EAGVTQFPSHSVIEKGQTVTLRCDPISGHDNLYWYRRVMGKEIKFLLHFVKESKQDESGMPNNRFLAERTGGTYSTLKVQPAELEDSGVYFCASSQSGTSGSREQFFGPGTRLTVL.

The V gene is TRBV6-4, the J gene TRBJ1-2; unclear D gene. This CDR3 region has 11 residues. CDR1 MRHNA and CDR2 SNTAGT come from the germline V gene. V was trimmed by 9 bases and J by 8 bases, leaving 13 bases between them. The CDR3: CASLGGNGYTF. The CDR3 DNA reads as TGTGCCAGTTTGGGAGGGAACGGCTACACCTTC.

Only one count was recorded for this clone. The chain recombines TRBV5-5 with TRBJ2-7; 10 nucleotides align to TRBD1. The V segment lost 4 bases and the J segment 0 bases; nucleotides outside the gene matches: 1. The CDR3 consists of 14 residues. Germline V gene data show CDR1 as SGHKS and CDR2 as YYEKEE (reference sequence). CDR3 sequence (DNA): TGTGCCAGCAGCCGGACAGGGGGCTCCTACGAGCAGTACTTC. It encodes CASSRTGGSYEQYF.

The CDR3 protein is CASSPTSGSWYEQFF. The CDR3 DNA sequence: TGTGCCAGCAGTCCTACTAGCGGGAGTTGGTATGAGCAGTTCTTC. The chain links TRBV2 to TRBJ2-1; 11 nucleotides line up with TRBD2. The CDR3 length is 15 residues. Germline trimming cut 5 bases from V and 8 bases from J; bases unmatched to any gene: 8. CDR1 is SNHLY and CDR2 is FYNNEI in the germline V gene.

Turning to this clone: This sample includes further DNA sequences coding for the same CDR3. DNA for the CDR3: TGTGCCAGCAGTTCACAGGGGGCTGGGACCGGGGAGCTGTTTTTT. Translating it yields CASSSQGAGTGELFF. The V gene is TRBV28, the J gene TRBJ2-2; the match to TRBD1 covers 9 bases. CDR3 length equals 15 residues. The germline CDR1 and CDR2 sequences are MDHEN and SYDVKM. V shed 4 bases and J 5 bases; nucleotides not matched to a gene: 5.

This chain connects TRBV19 to TRBJ1-1, with D hard to call. The CDR3 runs 15 residues. V lost 6 bases, J lost 1 base, and 15 bases lay in between. Germline CDR1 reads LNHDA; CDR2 reads SQIVND (reference sequence). CDR3 residues: CASRSTAGGNTEAFF. CDR3 nucleotide sequence: TGTGCCAGTAGGAGTACAGCAGGTGGGAACACTGAAGCTTTCTTT.

The genes are TRBV6-1 and TRBJ1-2; D uncertain. Trimming shortened V by 2 bases and J by 2 bases, and 9 bases separated the two germline ends. CDR3 length equals 14 residues. Germline values: CDR1 MNHNS, CDR2 SASEGT. This CDR3 is CASSEQAGNYGYTF. Here the CDR3 DNA reads TGTGCCAGCAGTGAACAGGCCGGAAACTATGGCTACACCTTC.

The chain combines TRBV2 with TRBJ1-2; TRBD1 might be the D (5 bases). This CDR3 has 14 amino acids. Germline loops: CDR1 SNHLY, CDR2 FYNNEI. The germline V and J ends were trimmed by 1 base and 2 bases, with 8 bases remaining between them. CDR3 in amino acids: CASSEDRSNYGYTF. As DNA, the CDR3 is TGTGCCAGCAGTGAAGACAGGTCGAACTATGGCTACACCTTC.

V usage is TRBV9 and J usage is TRBJ2-3, with 11 bases lining up with TRBD2. In germline, CDR1 is SGDLS, CDR2 YYNGEE. Trimming removed 3 bases from V and 2 bases from J; junction bases left unmatched: 5. This CDR3 contains 16 residues. The CDR3 reads CASSERLAGFTDTQYF. In nucleotides, the CDR3 is TGTGCCAGCAGCGAACGACTAGCGGGGTTCACAGATACGCAGTATTTT.

This clone was picked up one time. The V gene is TRBV12-3 or TRBV12-4, the J gene TRBJ1-2; D is unresolved. V lost 5 bases to trimming and J lost 4 bases, with 2 bases between them. The CDR3 consists of 10 residues. The CDR3 DNA reads as TGTGCCAGCAGTGGCTATGGCTACACCTTC. This sequence encodes CASSGYGYTF.

V and J are TRBV6-5 and TRBJ1-2, with no clear D. This CDR3 has 13 residues. V was cut by 8 bases and J by 5 bases, with 15 bases left in between. CDR1 and CDR2 (germline): MNHEY, SVGAGI. Written as DNA, the CDR3 is TGTGCCAGCTGTCGGGAGCGGGGATATGGCTACACCTTC. It encodes CASCRERGYGYTF.

The V gene is TRBV29-1, the J gene TRBJ2-2, with D hard to call. Trimming took 1 base from V and 6 from J, leaving 6 bases between them. This CDR3 region has 12 residues. Germline V CDR1 and CDR2: SQVTM, ANQGSEA. CDR3: CSVEAPPGELFF. CDR3 coding DNA: TGCAGCGTTGAAGCCCCCCCCGGGGAGCTGTTTTTT.

The chain couples TRBV13 to TRBJ2-5, with TRBD1 identical over 8 bases. Germline V CDR1 and CDR2: PRHDT, FYEKMQ (reference sequence). CDR3 length equals 13 residues. Unmatched junction bases numbered 5, after V lost 5 bases and J lost 6 bases. The CDR3 sequence: CASSLGDRKTQYF. In DNA form, the CDR3 reads TGTGCCAGCAGCCTGGGGGACAGGAAGACCCAGTACTTC. Full variable domain (outside the CDR3, taken from reference TRBV13 and TRBJ2-5): AAGVIQSPRHLIKEKRETATLKCYPIPRHDTVYWYQQGPGQDPQFLISFYEKMQSDKGSIPDRFSAQQFSDYHSELNMSSLELGDSALYFCASSLGDRKTQYFGPGTRLLVL.

J is TRBJ1-4 and V is TRBV24-1; no clear D. CDR1 is KGHDR, CDR2 SFDVKD, per germline. V was pared by 3 bases and J by 0 bases, with 7 bases between. This CDR3 has 15 residues. The CDR3 spells CATSDAGATNEKLFF. CDR3 bases: TGTGCCACCAGTGATGCGGGAGCAACTAATGAAAAACTGTTTTTT.

The rearrangement joins TRBV13 to TRBJ2-3; possibly TRBD1 for D (6 bases). Germline-derived CDR1 and CDR2 are PRHDT and FYEKMQ (reference sequence). The CDR3 has 15 residues. V lost 7 bases to trimming and J lost 2 bases, with 16 bases between them. CDR3 DNA sequence: TGTGCCAGCACCCCAGATCAGGGGCCCACAGATACGCAGTATTTT. This encodes CASTPDQGPTDTQYF.

The chain combines TRBV9 with TRBJ1-1, with D perhaps TRBD1 (5 bases). Trimming pared 0 bases from V and 5 bases from J, leaving 8 bases between. CDR3 length: 13 amino acids. Per the germline V gene, CDR1 is SGDLS and CDR2 is YYNGEE. The CDR3 sequence: CASSVGGYTEAFF. In DNA form, the CDR3 reads TGTGCCAGCAGCGTAGGGGGGTATACTGAAGCTTTCTTT.

The V and J genes are TRBV7-2 and TRBJ1-1; D perhaps matches TRBD1 (5 bases). Between the trimmed V and J ends, which lost 3 bases and 4 bases, there was a span of 12 bases. This CDR3 has 14 residues. In germline, CDR1 is SGHTA, CDR2 FQGNSA. The CDR3 region has the DNA TGTGCCAGCAGCTTTCAAGGGGAAGTCACTGAAGCTTTCTTT. This sequence encodes CASSFQGEVTEAFF.

This clone was detected only once. The chain combines TRBV29-1 with TRBJ2-1; 11 nucleotides match TRBD2. Germline CDR1 reads SQVTM; CDR2 reads ANQGSEA. This CDR3 spans 15 amino acids. V trimming: 6 bases; J trimming: 7 bases; junction bases outside the gene matches: 11. The DNA of the CDR3 is TGCAGCGTCCTTAGCGGGGGGGCATGGTCGAATGAGCAGTTCTTC. Amino acids: CSVLSGGAWSNEQFF.

The V gene is TRBV20-1, the J gene TRBJ2-2, with 9 bases that match TRBD2. This CDR3 spans 15 amino acids. The junction had 3 bases not matched to a gene; V was cut back by 3 bases and J by 1 base. In germline, CDR1 is DFQATT, CDR2 SNEGSKA (reference sequence). The CDR3 nucleotides read TGCAGTGCTAGTCTAGCGGGGATGAACACCGGGGAGCTGTTTTTT. Its protein is CSASLAGMNTGELFF.